This TCR beta chain stems from a study of T cells in narcolepsy. Study information: Healthy controls were enrolled alongside patients with narcolepsy type 1 or type 2.

This CDR3 comprises 15 residues. Germline V gene data show CDR1 as SGHAT and CDR2 as FQNNGV. Turning to this clone: Its target is not known. One end of the junction is discordant with germline, which a read error may explain.

TCRdb's table, derived via immunoSEQ multiplex PCR, lists solely in-frame clones and lacks some. The sample carries under 35,000 clones, around 79% recorded once. General study points: Comparing one patient's CSF and blood CD4+ clonotypes highlighted HCRT- and TRIB2-specific autoreactive clonotypes. No autoreactive T cell clone sequences appeared in some memory CD4+ repertoires.

This receptor was taken from a human donor with narcolepsy. This chain joins TRBV11-2 and TRBJ2-3; weak D call: TRBD2 (5 bases). The sample taken for sequencing was CD45RA- memory CD4+ T cells from PBMCs. The CDR3 DNA reads TGTGCCCGCAGCTTAGGCTTCCTAGCTACCGATACGCAGTATTTT. It specifies CARSLGFLATDTQYF. The entire variable domain, with the rest obtained from reference TRBV11-2 and TRBJ2-3, is as follows: EAGVAQSPRYKIIEKRQSVAFWCNPISGHATLYWYQQILGQGPKLLIQFQNNGVVDDSQLPKDRFSAERLKGVDSTLKIQPAKLEDSAVYLCARSLGFLATDTQYFGPGTRLTVL.